The 26 T cell receptor beta chains reported below all come from one sample, sequenced in a study of blood T cell repertoires in COVID-19. TCRdb's copy holds only in-frame clones and misses some; the assay was immunoSEQ multiplex PCR. The sample contains around 48,000 clones, roughly 86% of which appear only once. Sequencing was performed on peripheral blood. The source is a man aged 60 to 75 with active or convalescent COVID-19.

This clone is a singleton in its sample. This chain links TRBV6-5 with TRBJ1-1; D might be TRBD1 (5 bases). This CDR3 has 13 amino acids. The germline V gene encodes CDR1 MNHEY and CDR2 SVGAGI. V lost 5 bases, J lost 0 bases, and 7 bases lay in between. This chain's CDR3 is CASSPGMNTEAFF. The CDR3, as DNA: TGTGCCAGCAGTCCAGGGATGAACACTGAAGCTTTCTTT.

V and J are TRBV3-1 (or the pseudogene TRBV3-2) and TRBJ1-1; 11 nucleotides match TRBD1. The CDR3 sequence is 16 residues long. Losses at the gene ends were 1 base for V and 7 bases for J; bases not matched to a gene: 8. Per the germline V gene, CDR1 is LGHDT and CDR2 is YNNKEL (reference sequence). The CDR3 here is CASSQGLGQGAGEAFF. Here the CDR3 DNA reads TGTGCCAGCAGCCAAGGGTTAGGACAGGGGGCAGGTGAAGCTTTCTTT.

The chain uses TRBV10-3 and TRBJ2-3; 7 positions agree with TRBD1. V dropped 5 bases and J dropped 2; count of bases not matched to a gene: 7. Per germline, CDR1 ENHRY and CDR2 SYGVKD. The CDR3 extends over 15 amino acids. CDR3: CAISPITGDTDTQYF. In nucleotides, the CDR3 is TGTGCCATCAGTCCAATCACAGGGGACACAGATACGCAGTATTTT.

The J gene is TRBJ2-4, the V gene TRBV6-5; D gene ambiguous. The CDR3 has 11 residues. V lost 2 bases and J 13 bases, leaving 9 bases between the germline ends. Per germline, CDR1 MNHEY and CDR2 SVGAGI. DNA of the CDR3: TGTGCCAGCAGTTACAATCTAAGACAGTACTTC. Its protein is CASSYNLRQYF.

This clone was seen just once. The chain recombines TRBV4-2 with TRBJ2-3; D possibly corresponds to TRBD2 (5 bases). The CDR3 consists of 17 residues. From germline, CDR1 is LGHNA and CDR2 YNFKEQ. Trimming pared 0 bases from V and 1 base from J, leaving 14 bases between. CDR3 in amino acids: CASSQDYLNGGTDTQYF. The CDR3 DNA reads TGTGCCAGCAGCCAAGATTATTTAAACGGGGGCACAGATACGCAGTATTTT.

This chain links TRBV27 with TRBJ2-7; TRBD1 might be the D (5 bases). This CDR3 spans 16 amino acids. Trimming shortened V by 7 bases and J by 0 bases, and 19 bases separated the two germline ends. The germline V gene encodes CDR1 MNHEY and CDR2 SMNVEV (reference sequence). The CDR3 sequence is CASTNSWTMVSYEQYF. The CDR3 DNA is TGTGCCAGCACCAATTCATGGACAATGGTCTCCTACGAGCAGTACTTC.

This clone was counted a few times. This chain uses TRBV19 with TRBJ2-2; maybe TRBD1 (6 bases). With 2 bases removed from V and 0 bases from J, the gap between germline ends came to 10 bases. Germline V gene sequence: CDR1 LNHDA, CDR2 SQIVND (reference sequence). The CDR3 loop spans 16 amino acids. The CDR3 protein is CASSIIGTSNTGELFF. CDR3 nucleotides: TGTGCCAGTAGTATAATAGGGACATCGAACACCGGGGAGCTGTTTTTT.

This chain uses TRBV2 with TRBJ1-2, with 10 positions matching TRBD1. The CDR3 sequence is 12 residues long. CDR1 and CDR2 from the germline V gene are SNHLY and FYNNEI. With V trimmed by 7 bases and J by 10 bases, 6 bases remained unmatched. CDR3 amino acids: CASKRQGAYYTF. The CDR3 DNA sequence: TGTGCCAGCAAAAGACAGGGGGCGTACTACACCTTC.

This clone rates as medium-sized. CDR3 region: CASSTKAGGLRETQYF. CDR3 coding DNA: TGTGCCAGCAGTACCAAAGCGGGGGGGCTTCGGGAGACCCAGTACTTC. The J gene is TRBJ2-5, the V gene TRBV27; TRBD2 matches at 10 bases. The V gene end was trimmed by 5 bases and the J gene end by 5 bases; junction bases not matched to a gene: 11. CDR1 is MNHEY and CDR2 is SMNVEV in the germline V gene (reference sequence). The CDR3 runs to 16 residues.

The chain links TRBV7-9 to TRBJ1-1; a possible D gene is TRBD1 (5 bases). CDR3 size: 14 residues. Germline V lookup: CDR1 SEHNR, CDR2 FQNEAQ (reference sequence). Between the trimmed V and J ends, which lost 1 base and 1 base, there was a span of 7 bases. The CDR3 protein is CASSLDTGNTEAFF. CDR3 coding DNA: TGTGCCAGCAGCTTAGACACAGGGAACACTGAAGCTTTCTTT.

V and J are TRBV7-9 and TRBJ2-7, with 7 bases identical to TRBD1. The V and J ends lost 5 bases and 2 bases, in that order; junction bases with no gene match: 6. The CDR3 is made up of 14 amino acids. Germline-derived CDR1 and CDR2 are SEHNR and FQNEAQ (reference sequence). CDR3 residues: CASSHRDSPYEQYF. As DNA, the CDR3 is TGTGCCAGCAGCCACCGGGACAGTCCCTACGAGCAGTACTTC.

The V and J genes are TRBV2 and TRBJ2-2, with TRBD1 matching over 7 bases. The ends lost 7 bases at V and 2 bases at J; junction bases unmatched: 7. Germline-derived CDR1 and CDR2 are SNHLY and FYNNEI. The CDR3 runs 15 residues. CDR3 residues: CASTGQQSNTGELFF. In DNA, the CDR3 is TGTGCCAGCACGGGACAGCAATCCAACACCGGGGAGCTGTTTTTT.

V and J are TRBV27 and TRBJ2-5; TRBD2 agrees at 8 bases. Germline V CDR1 and CDR2: MNHEY, SMNVEV (reference sequence). The CDR3 is 13 amino acids. Unmatched junction bases numbered 5, after V lost 6 bases and J lost 5 bases. The CDR3: CASSSAGVETQYF. Written as DNA, the CDR3 is TGTGCCAGCAGCTCAGCGGGGGTTGAGACCCAGTACTTC.

This clone was seen a single time. V is TRBV11-2 and J is TRBJ2-7; 9 nucleotides line up with TRBD2. In germline, CDR1 is SGHAT, CDR2 FQNNGV. The CDR3 has 17 residues. V trimming: 2 bases; J trimming: 2 bases; junction bases outside the gene matches: 10. CDR3 in DNA: TGTGCCAGCAGCTTAAGAGCGGGGGGTCTGGGGCCCTACGAGCAGTACTTC. Its translation is CASSLRAGGLGPYEQYF.

V gene TRBV6-6 combines with J gene TRBJ1-2, with TRBD1 matching over 9 bases. V shed 6 bases and J 3 bases; nucleotides not matched to a gene: 11. The CDR3 is 16 residues long. CDR1 is MNHNY and CDR2 is SVGAGI in the germline V gene (reference sequence). The CDR3 DNA follows: TGTGCCAGCAGCTCATACGGACAGGGGAGGGACTATGGCTACACCTTC. Translated, it gives CASSSYGQGRDYGYTF.

The chain employs TRBV10-3 and TRBJ1-1; 7 positions agree with TRBD1. In germline, CDR1 is ENHRY, CDR2 SYGVKD. J lost 2 bases, V lost 3 bases, and 6 bases had no gene match. The CDR3 spans 15 residues. CDR3 sequence (DNA): TGTGCCATCAGTGACCCGGGACAGTTCAACACTGAAGCTTTCTTT. It codes for CAISDPGQFNTEAFF.

Turning to this clone: The same CDR3 also results from other DNA sequences found in this sample. In DNA form, the CDR3 reads TGTGCCAGCAGCCAACAGGGCTCTGGAAACACCATATATTTT. Translation gives CASSQQGSGNTIYF. The chain recombines TRBV3-1 (or the pseudogene TRBV3-2) with TRBJ1-3, with D perhaps matching TRBD1 (5 bases). The CDR3 is made up of 14 amino acids. Germline lookup yields CDR1 LGHDT and CDR2 YNNKEL (reference sequence). Trimming cost V 2 bases and J 0 bases, with 5 bases left between them.

A single count supports this clone. This chain uses TRBV28 with TRBJ1-1; D is unresolved. The CDR3 sequence is 16 residues long. V lost 3 bases and J lost 5, with 19 bases in between. Germline V gene data show CDR1 as MDHEN and CDR2 as SYDVKM. This chain's CDR3 is CASSFTGNPPKTEAFF. The DNA of the CDR3 is TGTGCCAGCAGTTTTACGGGGAATCCACCAAAGACTGAAGCTTTCTTT. Using reference TRBV28 and TRBJ1-1 for the parts outside the CDR3, the full variable domain is DVKVTQSSRYLVKRTGEKVFLECVQDMDHENMFWYRQDPGLGLRLIYFSYDVKMKEKGDIPEGYSVSREKKERFSLILESASTNQTSMYLCASSFTGNPPKTEAFFGQGTRLTVV.

The rearrangement joins TRBV9 to TRBJ2-6, with D perhaps TRBD1 (5 bases). Trimming took 4 bases from V and 3 from J, leaving 26 bases between them. The CDR3 sequence is 20 residues long. Germline loops: CDR1 SGDLS, CDR2 YYNGEE. The CDR3 reads CASSSRADATEVFGANVLTF. CDR3 nucleotide sequence: TGTGCCAGCAGCTCCCGGGCCGATGCGACAGAGGTCTTTGGGGCCAACGTCCTGACTTTC.

The V and J genes are TRBV4-1 and TRBJ1-4; no clear D gene. This CDR3 comprises 15 residues. Trimming took off 4 bases at V and 0 bases at J, with 9 bases between the two ends. Germline CDR1 reads MGHRA; CDR2 reads YSYEKL. The CDR3 region has the DNA TGCGCCAGCAGCCCCCCCGGGGCAACTAATGAAAAACTGTTTTTT. Amino acid sequence: CASSPPGATNEKLFF.

The genes are TRBV5-1 and TRBJ1-3, with TRBD1 matching 7 bases. The CDR3 is 15 residues long. The V and J ends lost 3 bases and 2 bases, in that order; junction bases with no gene match: 5. The germline CDR1 and CDR2 sequences are SGHRS and YFSETQ. This chain's CDR3 is CASSSTGAPGNTIYF. The CDR3 DNA reads TGCGCCAGCAGCTCAACAGGGGCTCCTGGAAACACCATATATTTT.

V is TRBV16 and J is TRBJ2-5; D possibly corresponds to TRBD1 (5 bases). The CDR3 has 12 residues. The V end lost 0 bases, the J end lost 6 bases, and 5 bases lay between the germline ends. Germline V gives CDR1 KGHSY, CDR2 FQNENV. In DNA, the CDR3 is TGTGCCAGCAGCCAATCGGGGCAGACCCAGTACTTC. Protein sequence: CASSQSGQTQYF.

The chain links TRBV5-1 to TRBJ1-5, with TRBD1 matching 8 bases. The germline CDR1 and CDR2 sequences are SGHRS and YFSETQ. CDR3 length equals 15 residues. V was clipped by 3 bases and J by 1 base; unmatched bases: 3. The CDR3 DNA sequence: TGCGCCAGCAGCTCACAGGGGGGAAGCAATCAGCCCCAGCATTTT. Residues: CASSSQGGSNQPQHF.

In its sample, this clone was seen once. This chain connects TRBV5-1 to TRBJ2-1; TRBD2 agrees at 11 bases. Germline V lookup: CDR1 SGHRS, CDR2 YFSETQ. The ends lost 3 bases at V and 12 bases at J; junction bases unmatched: 14. There are 16 residues in the CDR3. Here the CDR3 DNA reads TGCGCCAGCAGCTATTTTAGCGGGGGGGCCGTTGTTGGGCAGTTCTTC. Residues: CASSYFSGGAVVGQFF.

The V and J genes are TRBV12-3 or TRBV12-4 and TRBJ2-5; D is undetermined. Trimming took off 3 bases at V and 2 bases at J, with 7 bases between the two ends. This CDR3 spans 13 amino acids. The CDR3 coding sequence is TGTGCCAGCAGTTTGTGGCAGCAAGAGACCCAGTACTTC. It is translated as CASSLWQQETQYF.

This rearrangement joins TRBV6-5 to TRBJ1-2; D gene ambiguous. Deletions cut 0 bases from V and 3 bases from J, with 14 bases between. The CDR3 sequence is 16 residues long. CDR1 and CDR2 (germline): MNHEY, SVGAGI. The CDR3 region is CASSYSRPPGDYGYTF. CDR3 nucleotides: TGTGCCAGCAGTTACTCGCGTCCCCCCGGGGACTATGGCTACACCTTC.